This T cell receptor beta chain was found in a study of CD8 T cells in ankylosing spondylitis. General study points: Significantly higher representation of disease-linked clones was reported for matched ankylosing spondylitis synovial fluid. Blood from ankylosing spondylitis patients appeared to carry a characteristic roughly eight-variant TCR beta motif.

Using quantitative 5'-RACE with molecular barcodes, the authors made TCR beta libraries. TCRdb recomputed calls from the 5' RACE reads with MiXCR, one row per CDR3 protein. The sample contains hundreds of thousands of distinct CDR3 sequences, about 25% of which appear only once. This clonotype was recorded many times. Its target is unknown. The TCR sequence derives from a male donor with ankylosing spondylitis. Material for sequencing was blood, either unsorted or a sorted T cell fraction (not recorded which).

The chain's CDR3 is CASRADSNQPQHF. CDR3 DNA sequence: TGCGCCAGCAGGGCGGATAGCAATCAGCCCCAGCATTTT. The rearrangement links TRBV5-1 to TRBJ1-5; D not certain. Per germline, CDR1 SGHRS and CDR2 YFSETQ. The CDR3 has 13 residues. V lost 5 bases, J lost 0 bases, and 6 bases lay in between.